Listed here are 13 T cell receptor beta chains from one sample, sequenced in a study of spatial heterogeneity in lung cancer. Findings of the study overall: Higher tumor mutation counts went along with higher counts of expanded intratumoral alpha and beta TCRs.

These receptors are not linked to any known antigen. This sample's time point: sample taken at primary tumor resection. TCRdb redid the calling of the 5' RACE reads with MiXCR, one entry per CDR3 protein. The sample lists around 15,000 distinct CDR3 sequences, under 7.5% seen once, with 7.5% to 9.5% in the top ten. Sequencing was performed on lung tumor tissue, taken at surgery. These receptors were obtained from a male donor with early-stage non-small cell lung cancer.

In its sample, this clonotype ranks as medium-sized (0.01 to 0.1%). Here the CDR3 reads CASSVTGSRQPQHF. CDR3 coding DNA: TGTGCCAGCAGCGTAACAGGCTCCAGGCAGCCCCAGCATTTT. V gene TRBV9 combines with J gene TRBJ1-5, with D possibly being TRBD1 (5 bases). The CDR3 is 14 residues long. With 1 base removed from V and 7 bases from J, the gap between germline ends came to 12 bases. Germline V gene lookup returns CDR1 SGDLS and CDR2 YYNGEE. Looking up the rest from reference TRBV9 and TRBJ1-5 gives the full variable domain: DSGVTQTPKHLITATGQRVTLRCSPRSGDLSVYWYQQSLDQGLQFLIQYYNGEERAKGNILERFSAQQFPDLHSELNLSSLELGDSALYFCASSVTGSRQPQHFGDGTRLSIL.

This clonotype was picked up many times. This chain links TRBV7-6 with TRBJ1-1, with unresolved D. The CDR3 runs to 20 residues. The ends were cut back, 5 bases at V and 11 bases at J, with 39 bases in the middle. Germline assignment: CDR1 SGHVS and CDR2 FNYEAQ. CDR3 protein: CASSSNLRRATRRRIVRAFF. Here the CDR3 DNA reads TGTGCCAGCAGCAGTAATCTTCGCCGCGCAACTCGTCGTAGGATAGTAAGGGCTTTCTTT.

The chain employs TRBV6-2 or TRBV6-3 and TRBJ2-3; D not certain. Per the germline V gene, CDR1 is MNHEY and CDR2 is SVGEGT. The CDR3 is 15 residues long. The V gene lost 1 base and the J gene lost 3 bases, with 11 bases spanning the gap. The chain's CDR3 is CASSYWYRRTDTQYF. The CDR3 DNA sequence: TGTGCCAGCAGTTACTGGTACAGAAGGACAGATACGCAGTATTTT.

The rearrangement joins TRBV25-1 to TRBJ2-3; D is undetermined. The CDR3 length is 13 residues. Trimming removed 0 bases at V and 1 base at J, with 2 bases between. CDR1 MGHDK and CDR2 SYGVNS come from the germline V gene. The CDR3 DNA follows: TGTGCCAGCAGTGAATACGGCACAGATACGCAGTATTTT. Its translation is CASSEYGTDTQYF.

The CDR3 loop is CASENRGLNYGYTF. As DNA, the CDR3 is TGTGCCAGCGAAAACAGGGGACTAAACTATGGCTACACCTTC. J is TRBJ1-2 and V is TRBV6-1; 7 nucleotides line up with TRBD1. Germline lookup yields CDR1 MNHNS and CDR2 SASEGT. The junction had 8 bases not matched to a gene; V was cut back by 8 bases and J by 2 bases. The CDR3 runs to 14 residues.

This chain links TRBV12-3 or TRBV12-4 with TRBJ2-1; the D gene is possibly TRBD1 (6 bases). The germline V and J ends were trimmed by 6 bases and 0 bases, with 12 bases remaining between them. The CDR3 extends over 15 amino acids. CDR3: CASSYGQYSYNEQFF. Written as DNA, the CDR3 is TGTGCCAGCAGCTACGGACAGTACTCCTACAATGAGCAGTTCTTC.

The chain carries TRBV6-5 and TRBJ2-3; weak D call: TRBD1 (6 bases). Germline CDR1 reads MNHEY; CDR2 reads SVGAGI. Trimming pared 3 bases from V and 3 bases from J, leaving 16 bases between. CDR3 size: 16 residues. The CDR3 spells CASSYYGQGFTDTQYF. DNA for the CDR3: TGTGCCAGCAGTTATTACGGGCAGGGGTTTACAGATACGCAGTATTTT.

The chain is built from TRBV19 and TRBJ2-5; tentative D call: TRBD2 (6 bases). Per germline, CDR1 LNHDA and CDR2 SQIVND (reference sequence). This CDR3 comprises 13 residues. V dropped 9 bases and J dropped 4 bases, with 15 bases sitting between them. Here the CDR3 reads CASRGGAGETQYF. The CDR3 region has the DNA TGTGCCAGCCGAGGAGGGGCTGGAGAGACCCAGTACTTC.

The sample holds many counts of this clonotype. V is TRBV9 and J is TRBJ2-3; TRBD1 aligns across 8 bases. The CDR3 covers 16 residues. The J segment lost 1 base and the V segment lost 0 bases, leaving 4 bases of the junction unmatched. Germline CDR1 reads SGDLS; CDR2 reads YYNGEE. The CDR3 protein is CASSVGGTGRTDTQYF. CDR3 DNA: TGTGCCAGCAGCGTAGGGGGGACAGGCCGCACAGATACGCAGTATTTT.

The V and J genes are TRBV13 and TRBJ1-2; 7 positions match TRBD1. Germline V CDR1 and CDR2: PRHDT, FYEKMQ (reference sequence). The CDR3 is 14 residues long. J gave up 6 bases and V 4 bases, and 8 bases lay outside the gene matches. The CDR3 DNA reads TGTGCCAGCAGCTCCAACAGGGGAGCCCATGGCTACACCTTC. Encoded protein: CASSSNRGAHGYTF.

This clonotype was detected only a few times. This chain links TRBV4-1 with TRBJ1-5; D uncertain. In germline, CDR1 is MGHRA, CDR2 YSYEKL. V dropped 1 base and J dropped 2 bases, with 6 bases sitting between them. This CDR3 is built from 14 residues. CDR3 coding DNA: TGCGCCAGCAGCCAAGGGAGTCGCAATCAGCCCCAGCATTTT. It specifies CASSQGSRNQPQHF.

By sample fraction, this clonotype is medium-sized (0.01 to 0.1%). The gene calls are TRBV30 and TRBJ1-6, with a tentative D call TRBD1 (5 bases). CDR3 size: 13 residues. Trimming stripped 3 bases from V and 11 bases from J, with 14 bases between. CDR1 is GTSNPN and CDR2 is SVGIG in the germline V gene (reference sequence). The CDR3 loop reads CAWRGLWGAPLHF. The CDR3 nucleotides are TGTGCCTGGAGGGGACTTTGGGGAGCACCCCTCCACTTT.

This chain links TRBV6-6 with TRBJ2-4, with 9 bases identical to TRBD1. The CDR3 runs 16 residues. V shed 6 bases and J 8 bases; nucleotides not matched to a gene: 14. Germline V gives CDR1 MNHNY, CDR2 SVGAGI (reference sequence). Written as DNA, the CDR3 is TGTGCCAGCAGAAGGGGAACGGGACAGGGTGAATACATTCAGTACTTC. Protein product: CASRRGTGQGEYIQYF.